This entry concerns a single T cell receptor beta chain. Its antigen is still unknown. TCR repertoire donors were around eleven juvenile idiopathic arthritis patients with active disease who had not reached inactive disease, 3 polyarticular and 8 oligoarticular. A median age of around 12 years (range about 2.4-22.9) and a median disease duration of around seven years (range 0.2-19.1) were recorded for the TCR-sequenced patients. Samples for TCR repertoire analysis came from two centres in Italy. Peripheral blood mononuclear cells were isolated by Histopaque-1077 density gradient and cryopreserved in roughly 90% FCS with around 10% DMSO. This sample was taken from a study of synovial regulatory T cells in juvenile arthritis (dated by TCRdb to between 2014 and 2017). Background for the entire study: Among the sequenced patients, three were classified as therapy-naive, methotrexate plus infliximab was given to one, methotrexate was given to roughly six, and treatment information was unavailable for one. TCRbeta CDR3 repertoires of blood iaTreg cells, other blood Treg cells and synovial fluid Treg cells from matched patient samples were compared in the study. TCR repertoire comparisons included Treg and Teff subsets from ten or so JIA patients with active disease. Effector T cell subsets were also sequenced in this cohort for comparisons, but the Treg dataset alone covers only blood and synovial fluid Treg cells.

Library preparation was by the immunoSEQ multiplex PCR assay. TCRbeta CDR3 sequencing was performed by Adaptive Biotechnologies. The study's own analysis went as follows. Repertoire similarity was assessed using the Chao-modified Jaccard index and the median clonotype overlap from 200 random subsamples at equal sample size. The similarity analyses were run on either productive nucleotide sequences or amino acid sequences translated in silico. To compare repertoires, the researchers applied hierarchical clustering with single linkage as well as t-SNE, based on Chao-modified Jaccard distances. Repertoire diversity was assessed with the Renyi index over a range of alpha values after the sample sizes were normalised. The source is immuneACCESS, and TCRdb retained only in-frame sequences with V and J called. Part of the clones is not carried over; for the studies checked, unresolved V genes explain less than half of this, and the remainder is unexplained. Clone size and V and J calls were adopted from that table, with D and trimming inferred from the DNA. The sample has approximately 6,400 clones on record. The biggest ten clones account for 0.55% to 0.7% of the sample.

Measured from the cysteine to the phenylalanine, the CDR3 is 12 residues long. No DNA sequence was recorded. CDR1 and CDR2 (MDHEN, SYDVKM) derive from the germline V gene. General study outcomes and caveats: iaTreg TCR repertoires were largely private across patients and partially overlapped with synovial Teff and blood CPL repertoires. Blood iaTreg cells showed lower TCR diversity than other blood Treg cells, consistent with antigen-driven expansion. Synovial Treg cells shared more CDR3 sequences with iaTreg cells than with other blood Treg cells, and Chao-Jaccard similarity confirmed that synovial Treg cells were more closely related to iaTreg cells.

Sequenced: Treg cells from blood. The cell subset or site label on this specimen signifies: remaining (HLA-DR-negative) circulating blood Treg cells. Rearrangement joined TRBV28 to TRBJ1-2. The receptor's source is a donor aged 2 to 35 with juvenile idiopathic arthritis. The CDR3 protein sequence reads: CASRTTPGGYTF.